Following are 3 T cell receptor beta chains from one sample sequenced in a study of blood T cell repertoires in COVID-19. TCRdb's table, derived via immunoSEQ multiplex PCR, lists solely in-frame clones and lacks some. The sample has 190,000 or so clones, about 89% seen once. The specimen was peripheral blood. Receptor source: a middle-aged man with acute or convalescent COVID-19.

The chain links TRBV25-1 to TRBJ1-2, with TRBD1 matching 7 bases. Germline V CDR1 and CDR2: MGHDK, SYGVNS. The CDR3 length is 16 residues. The trim removed 0 bases at V and 0 bases at J, leaving 4 bases unmatched. For the CDR3, the DNA is TGTGCCAGCAGTGAATACGGGCAGGGGGCTAACTATGGCTACACCTTC. Encoded protein: CASSEYGQGANYGYTF.

The CDR3 nucleotides read TGCAGCGTTGAACGGTCCGAAGGGGTATATGGCTACACCTTC. It yields the protein CSVERSEGVYGYTF. V gene TRBV29-1 combines with J gene TRBJ1-2, with D maybe TRBD1 (5 bases). Trimming shortened V by 2 bases and J by 5 bases, and 15 bases separated the two germline ends. The CDR3 is 14 amino acids. Germline V CDR1 and CDR2: SQVTM, ANQGSEA.

This clone showed up just a few times. The chain carries TRBV6-6 and TRBJ1-3, with 9 nucleotides matching TRBD1. V lost 5 bases to trimming and J lost 2 bases; unmatched junction nucleotides: 13. The CDR3 is made up of 18 amino acids. Germline V CDR1 and CDR2: MNHNY, SVGAGI (reference sequence). CDR3 nucleotides: TGTGCCAGCAGTCCGATAGCCGCGGGACAGGGTACTGGAAACACCATATATTTT. This gives the protein CASSPIAAGQGTGNTIYF.